Listed here are 5 T cell receptor beta chains from one sample, sequenced in a study of technical replicates of blood from several donors. Measured with immunoSEQ multiplex PCR; TCRdb has only the in-frame clones, and not every one. The data show roughly 68,000 clones, around 86% seen once. The material sequenced was PBMCs. The receptors derive from a human donor in good health. Some clones in this sample may be carry-over from other donors' samples.

This rearrangement joins TRBV7-3 to TRBJ2-2; 7 bases are shared with TRBD2. The J segment lost 5 bases and the V segment lost 7 bases, leaving 4 bases of the junction unmatched. This CDR3 has 13 residues. Germline assignment: CDR1 SGHTA and CDR2 FQGTGA. The CDR3 protein is CASTFSGTGELFF. In DNA form, the CDR3 reads TGTGCCAGCACCTTTAGCGGGACCGGGGAGCTGTTTTTT.

This clone was seen a few times. The chain uses TRBV4-1 and TRBJ1-1; the D is unclear. CDR1 and CDR2 from the germline V gene are MGHRA and YSYEKL. CDR3 length: 13 residues. Trimming pared 4 bases from V and 1 base from J, leaving 7 bases between. The CDR3 bases are TGCGCCAGCAGCCGGGCCCCGAACACTGAAGCTTTCTTT. This codes for CASSRAPNTEAFF.

The CDR3 sequence: CASSLPTGAGAEAFF. Here the CDR3 DNA reads TGTGCCAGCAGCTTACCGACAGGGGCCGGGGCTGAAGCTTTCTTT. The chain is built from TRBV13 and TRBJ1-1; 8 bases match TRBD1. V shed 2 bases and J 6 bases; nucleotides not matched to a gene: 8. CDR1 is PRHDT and CDR2 is FYEKMQ in the germline V gene (reference sequence). This CDR3 spans 15 amino acids.

Turning to this clone: The junction differs from germline at one of its ends, possibly a read error. The chain couples TRBV6-6 to TRBJ2-7; 10 positions match TRBD1. The CDR3 consists of 15 residues. Per germline, CDR1 MNHNY and CDR2 SVGAGI (reference sequence). The CDR3 is CASGHSGTGAALRNF. As DNA, the CDR3 is TGTGCCAGCGGGCACTCGGGGACAGGGGCCGCCCTAAGAAACTTC.

This rearrangement joins TRBV6-5 to TRBJ1-2; 11 bases are a match to TRBD1. Germline V lookup: CDR1 MNHEY, CDR2 SVGAGI. The CDR3 has 14 residues. Trimming took 5 bases from V and 6 from J; bases not matched to a gene: 5. The CDR3 spells CASSTRTGGHGYTF. The CDR3 bases are TGTGCCAGCAGTACAAGGACAGGGGGCCATGGCTACACCTTC.